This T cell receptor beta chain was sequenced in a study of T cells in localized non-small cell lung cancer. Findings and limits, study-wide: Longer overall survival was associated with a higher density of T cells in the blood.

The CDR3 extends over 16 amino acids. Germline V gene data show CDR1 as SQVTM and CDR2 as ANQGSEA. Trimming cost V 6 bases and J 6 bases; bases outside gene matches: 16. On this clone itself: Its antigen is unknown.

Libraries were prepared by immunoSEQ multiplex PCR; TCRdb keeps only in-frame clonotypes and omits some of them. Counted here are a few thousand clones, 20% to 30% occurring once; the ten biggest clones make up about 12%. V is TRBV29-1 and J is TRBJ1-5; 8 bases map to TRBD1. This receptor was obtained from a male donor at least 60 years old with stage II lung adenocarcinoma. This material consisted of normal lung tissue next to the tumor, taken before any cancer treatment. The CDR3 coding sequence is TGCAGCGTAGGACAGGGACAGGACGTGGCGGGTCAGCCCCAGCATTTT. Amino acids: CSVGQGQDVAGQPQHF.